Below, 21 T cell receptor beta chains from the same sample are listed, as sequenced in a study of cytomegalovirus exposure and HLA in healthy donors. The PCR made use of 60 Vbeta and 13 Jbeta primers. The data were produced by immunoSEQ multiplex PCR, yet TCRdb's version contains in-frame clones alone and is incomplete. The top ten clones hold roughly 7% of a sample with some 130,000 clones, around 74% of them seen once. The sequencing sample was made of PBMCs. The receptors derive from a male donor in good health and CMV-seronegative.

The genes are TRBV28 and TRBJ2-3, with D unresolved. Looked up from germline, CDR1 is MDHEN and CDR2 is SYDVKM. The V end was cut by 10 bases, the J end by 0 bases, with 8 bases between. CDR3 size: 12 residues. The CDR3 coding sequence is TGTGCCACCGCGACTAGCACAGATACGCAGTATTTT. Protein: CATATSTDTQYF.

This clone was detected only once. The CDR3 spells CAISSGQGRGQPQHF. CDR3 DNA: TGTGCCATCAGTTCGGGACAGGGAAGAGGTCAGCCCCAGCATTTT. The chain recombines TRBV10-3 with TRBJ1-5; 9 nucleotides align to TRBD1. The V gene end was trimmed by 5 bases and the J gene end by 6 bases; junction bases not matched to a gene: 8. This CDR3 has 15 amino acids. CDR1 and CDR2 from the germline V gene are ENHRY and SYGVKD.

This clone was detected only a few times. The J gene is TRBJ2-1, the V gene TRBV21-1; the table's D call, TRBD2, has no DNA check behind it. TRBV21-1 is an annotated pseudogene. This CDR3 spans 20 amino acids. CDR3 bases: TGTGCCAGCAGCAAAGTCAGGACAGGGGGCAATAGCGGGAGGGCCGGCGAGCAGTTCTTC. Protein: CASSKVRTGGNSGRAGEQFF.

This sequence joins TRBV9 and TRBJ2-1, with 7 positions matching TRBD2. The CDR3 sequence is 15 residues long. J lost 6 bases, V lost 0 bases, and 6 bases had no gene match. Germline CDR1 and CDR2: SGDLS and YYNGEE. The CDR3 reads CASSVGPAGSNEQFF. CDR3 DNA sequence: TGTGCCAGCAGCGTAGGTCCAGCGGGGAGCAATGAGCAGTTCTTC.

This chain links TRBV7-2 with TRBJ2-5; 10 nucleotides line up with TRBD1. V trimming: 5 bases; J trimming: 5 bases; junction bases outside the gene matches: 5. The CDR3 length is 14 residues. Per the germline V gene, CDR1 is SGHTA and CDR2 is FQGNSA. CDR3 nucleotides: TGTGCCAGCAGCGACAGGGGGCGCGGCGAGACCCAGTACTTC. Protein: CASSDRGRGETQYF.

V gene TRBV27 combines with J gene TRBJ1-5, with D possibly being TRBD1 (6 bases). The CDR3 has 15 amino acids. CDR1 is MNHEY and CDR2 is SMNVEV in the germline V gene (reference sequence). The V end was cut by 4 bases, the J end by 0 bases, with 10 bases between. The CDR3 loop is CASSSQGVSNQPQHF. In nucleotides, the CDR3 is TGTGCCAGCAGTTCACAGGGAGTTAGCAATCAGCCCCAGCATTTT.

J is TRBJ2-3 and V is TRBV14, with 9 bases lining up with TRBD2. The CDR3 totals 15 residues. Losses at the gene ends were 4 bases for V and 1 base for J; bases not matched to a gene: 3. Germline V gives CDR1 SGHDN, CDR2 FVKESK. DNA of the CDR3: TGTGCCAGCAGCCTGCGACTAGCGGGCACAGATACGCAGTATTTT. It specifies CASSLRLAGTDTQYF.

The V call is TRBV30, the J call TRBJ1-4; weak D call: TRBD1 (6 bases). Germline V gene sequence: CDR1 GTSNPN, CDR2 SVGIG (reference sequence). The CDR3 length is 13 residues. With 0 bases removed from V and 5 bases from J, the gap between germline ends came to 7 bases. CDR3 bases: TGTGCCTGGAGTGTAAGGGGGAATGAAAAACTGTTTTTT. Translated, it gives CAWSVRGNEKLFF. Based on the CDR3 plus reference TRBV30 and TRBJ1-4, the full variable domain is SQTIHQWPATLVQPVGSPLSLECTVEGTSNPNLYWYRQAAGRGLQLLFYSVGIGQISSEVPQNLSASRPQDRQFILSSKKLLLSDSGFYLCAWSVRGNEKLFFGSGTQLSVL.

This chain links TRBV5-1 with TRBJ2-2; 9 bases are a match to TRBD1. The length of the CDR3 is 14 residues. Per the germline V gene, CDR1 is SGHRS and CDR2 is YFSETQ. V shed 4 bases, J shed 4 bases, and the junction held 2 bases outside the gene matches. CDR3 sequence reads: CASSRTGATGELFF. As DNA, the CDR3 is TGCGCCAGCAGCCGGACAGGGGCCACCGGGGAGCTGTTTTTT. Full variable domain (remainder filled in from reference TRBV5-1 and TRBJ2-2): KAGVTQTPRYLIKTRGQQVTLSCSPISGHRSVSWYQQTPGQGLQFLFEYFSETQRNKGNFPGRFSGRQFSNSRSEMNVSTLELGDSALYLCASSRTGATGELFFGEGSRLTVL.

The rearrangement uses TRBV14 and TRBJ2-7; TRBD1 agrees at 7 bases. The CDR3 loop spans 15 amino acids. The junction had 9 bases not matched to a gene; V was cut back by 1 base and J by 6 bases. CDR1 and CDR2 (germline): SGHDN, FVKESK. The chain's CDR3 is CASSQGIQGMSEQYF. CDR3 bases: TGTGCCAGCAGCCAAGGGATACAGGGGATGAGCGAGCAGTACTTC.

The chain joins TRBV28 to TRBJ2-5, with 11 bases identical to TRBD1. In germline, CDR1 is MDHEN, CDR2 SYDVKM. The trim removed 5 bases at V and 2 bases at J, leaving 4 bases unmatched. The CDR3 spans 15 residues. The CDR3 region has the DNA TGTGCCAGCAGTGGGGACAGGGGGAGTCAAGAGACCCAGTACTTC. As protein: CASSGDRGSQETQYF.

This sequence joins TRBV30 and TRBJ1-1, with a weak D call TRBD1 (6 bases). This CDR3 has 15 amino acids. V dropped 0 bases and J dropped 1 base, with 12 bases sitting between them. The germline CDR1 and CDR2 sequences are GTSNPN and SVGIG (reference sequence). CDR3 region: CAWSVLLGQNTEAFF. CDR3 coding DNA: TGTGCCTGGAGTGTACTCCTGGGACAGAACACTGAAGCTTTCTTT.

The chain couples TRBV18 to TRBJ1-2, with a tentative D call TRBD1 (5 bases). Trimming stripped 4 bases from V and 4 bases from J, with 7 bases between. Germline CDR1 KGHSH, CDR2 LQKENI. This CDR3 region has 12 residues. The CDR3 is CASSLDSYGYTF. The CDR3 DNA follows: TGTGCCAGCTCACTAGACAGCTATGGCTACACCTTC.

The chain recombines TRBV7-9 with TRBJ2-7; D is ambiguous. V lost 1 base and J 6 bases, leaving 10 bases between the germline ends. Germline CDR1 reads SEHNR; CDR2 reads FQNEAQ (reference sequence). There are 13 residues in the CDR3. The CDR3 coding sequence is TGTGCCAGCAGCTTAGGCACCAGAGGCGAGCAGTACTTC. Its translation: CASSLGTRGEQYF.

The rearrangement joins TRBV6-1 to TRBJ2-5; a possible D gene is TRBD2 (6 bases). The CDR3 is 12 residues long. V was clipped by 6 bases and J by 4 bases, with 9 bases between them. The germline V gene encodes CDR1 MNHNS and CDR2 SASEGT. CDR3 nucleotides: TGTGCCAGCAGGGAGGGAGGAGAGACCCAGTACTTC. It encodes CASREGGETQYF.

The chain joins TRBV30 to TRBJ1-2; TRBD1 matches 8 bases. The CDR3 contains 18 residues. J was trimmed by 5 bases and V by 3 bases; bases with no gene match: 20. Per the germline V gene, CDR1 is GTSNPN and CDR2 is SVGIG (reference sequence). CDR3: CAWSPPLRTGPVLYGYTF. DNA of the CDR3: TGTGCCTGGAGCCCACCACTCAGGACAGGGCCCGTCTTGTATGGCTACACCTTC. The full variable domain, completed using reference TRBV30 and TRBJ1-2, is SQTIHQWPATLVQPVGSPLSLECTVEGTSNPNLYWYRQAAGRGLQLLFYSVGIGQISSEVPQNLSASRPQDRQFILSSKKLLLSDSGFYLCAWSPPLRTGPVLYGYTFGSGTRLTVV.

The sample holds a few counts of this clone. This chain uses TRBV19 with TRBJ2-2; tentatively, D is TRBD1 (6 bases). The CDR3 has 15 residues. From germline, CDR1 is LNHDA and CDR2 SQIVND (reference sequence). The ends were cut back, 8 bases at V and 5 bases at J, with 18 bases in the middle. In DNA, the CDR3 is TGTGCCAGTCACGACCTGGGCAGGGGTACCGGGGAGCTGTTTTTT. Its protein is CASHDLGRGTGELFF.

This clone has only a few counts. CDR3 coding DNA: TGTGCCAGCTCACCAGTCCCCAAACTAGCGGGATCCTACGAGCAGTACTTC. Translating gives CASSPVPKLAGSYEQYF. The chain recombines TRBV18 with TRBJ2-7, with 10 bases that match TRBD2. CDR3 length: 17 amino acids. In germline, CDR1 is KGHSH, CDR2 LQKENI. V was clipped by 2 bases and J by 1 base; unmatched bases: 8.

The J gene is TRBJ1-1, the V gene TRBV7-2; no clear D gene. Trimming stripped 6 bases from V and 7 bases from J, with 15 bases between. Germline CDR1 SGHTA, CDR2 FQGNSA. This CDR3 spans 13 amino acids. CDR3 sequence: CASSRRVLGEAFF. For the CDR3, the DNA is TGTGCCAGCAGTCGGCGGGTTCTCGGTGAAGCTTTCTTT.

This chain's CDR3 is CASSQERRGGALNIQYF. The CDR3 DNA is TGTGCCAGCAGCCAAGAAAGGAGGGGGGGGGCCTTGAACATTCAGTACTTC. This chain connects TRBV4-2 to TRBJ2-4; D might be TRBD2 (7 bases). The length of the CDR3 is 17 residues. With 0 bases removed from V and 7 bases from J, the gap between germline ends came to 19 bases. CDR1 and CDR2 (germline): LGHNA, YNFKEQ.

This rearrangement joins TRBV5-4 to TRBJ1-4; D not resolved. The germline CDR1 and CDR2 sequences are SGHNT and YYREEE (reference sequence). V lost 0 bases, J lost 7 bases, and 10 bases lay in between. The CDR3 sequence is 14 residues long. The CDR3, as DNA: TGTGCCAGCAGCTTGGATTCGGTTGGTGAAAAACTGTTTTTT. Residues: CASSLDSVGEKLFF.